This T cell receptor beta chain was sequenced for a study of long-term antiretroviral therapy in people with HIV. They ran version v3.0 of the immunoSEQ assay at survey level. Here immunoSEQ multiplex PCR was the method, and the copy in TCRdb shows in-frame clones only, minus some. The table lists about 10,000 clones, 70% to 90% of them singletons. The CDR3 spans 15 residues. V dropped 0 bases and J dropped 2 bases, with 10 bases sitting between them. Germline-derived CDR1 and CDR2 are SGHRS and YFSETQ. The clonotype originates from a man aged 40-50 years with HIV. This chain links TRBV5-1 with TRBJ2-3; weak D call: TRBD2 (5 bases). Sample: unsorted PBMCs, taken 0.7 years after starting antiretroviral therapy. CDR3 nucleotides: TGCGCCAGCAGCTTGGCCGGGCGGGTCACAGATACGCAGTATTTT. This encodes CASSLAGRVTDTQYF.